These 4 T cell receptor beta chains originate from one sample sequenced in a study of post-analysis software for immune sequencing data. The TCR beta cDNA libraries contained unique molecular identifiers. In TCRdb, the PCR reads were re-called with MiXCR into one record per CDR3 protein. In the table there are about 800,000 distinct CDR3 sequences, 25% to 30% of which are singletons. These receptors have no known antigen. Overall study results and limits: TRBV5-6, TRBV5-1 and TRBV20-1 belonged to a set of roughly five TRBV segments that were more frequent in patients than controls.

Source material: blood. Every receptor here comes from a girl aged 10 to 17 with multiple sclerosis.

This clonotype was detected only a few times. The chain recombines TRBV7-9 with TRBJ2-7; unclear D gene. Deletions cut 11 bases from V and 6 bases from J, with 14 bases between. This CDR3 spans 11 amino acids. In germline, CDR1 is SEHNR, CDR2 FQNEAQ (reference sequence). The CDR3 sequence is CAGSSGREQYF. The CDR3 bases are TGTGCCGGCTCATCCGGGCGCGAGCAGTACTTC.

The rearrangement links TRBV11-3 to TRBJ2-3; TRBD1 matches at 9 bases. The CDR3 is 14 residues long. V was clipped by 6 bases and J by 4 bases; unmatched bases: 5. Germline loops: CDR1 SGHNT, CDR2 YENEEA. For the CDR3, the DNA is TGTGCCAGCAGTACGGGACAGGGAGCAGATACGCAGTATTTT. This encodes CASSTGQGADTQYF. The full variable domain, with the rest looked up from reference TRBV11-3 and TRBJ2-3, is EAGVVQSPRYKIIEKKQPVAFWCNPISGHNTLYWYLQNLGQGPELLIRYENEEAVDDSQLPKDRFSAERLKGVDSTLKIQPAELGDSAVYLCASSTGQGADTQYFGPGTRLTVL.

The V gene is TRBV29-1, the J gene TRBJ1-1; 10 bases are a match to TRBD1. The CDR3 spans 13 residues. The V segment lost 3 bases and the J segment 4 bases; nucleotides outside the gene matches: 2. The germline V gene encodes CDR1 SQVTM and CDR2 ANQGSEA. The CDR3 spells CSVDRDRGTEAFF. The CDR3 nucleotides are TGCAGCGTTGACCGGGACAGGGGCACTGAAGCTTTCTTT.

The J gene is TRBJ2-4, the V gene TRBV6-1; 7 bases fit TRBD1. Looked up from germline, CDR1 is MNHNS and CDR2 is SASEGT. The V and J ends lost 6 bases and 7 bases, in that order; junction bases with no gene match: 15. The CDR3 loop spans 16 amino acids. The CDR3 region has the DNA TGTGCCAGCAGCCCAATAATTACAGGGGCCGGGAACATTCAGTACTTC. It codes for CASSPIITGAGNIQYF.